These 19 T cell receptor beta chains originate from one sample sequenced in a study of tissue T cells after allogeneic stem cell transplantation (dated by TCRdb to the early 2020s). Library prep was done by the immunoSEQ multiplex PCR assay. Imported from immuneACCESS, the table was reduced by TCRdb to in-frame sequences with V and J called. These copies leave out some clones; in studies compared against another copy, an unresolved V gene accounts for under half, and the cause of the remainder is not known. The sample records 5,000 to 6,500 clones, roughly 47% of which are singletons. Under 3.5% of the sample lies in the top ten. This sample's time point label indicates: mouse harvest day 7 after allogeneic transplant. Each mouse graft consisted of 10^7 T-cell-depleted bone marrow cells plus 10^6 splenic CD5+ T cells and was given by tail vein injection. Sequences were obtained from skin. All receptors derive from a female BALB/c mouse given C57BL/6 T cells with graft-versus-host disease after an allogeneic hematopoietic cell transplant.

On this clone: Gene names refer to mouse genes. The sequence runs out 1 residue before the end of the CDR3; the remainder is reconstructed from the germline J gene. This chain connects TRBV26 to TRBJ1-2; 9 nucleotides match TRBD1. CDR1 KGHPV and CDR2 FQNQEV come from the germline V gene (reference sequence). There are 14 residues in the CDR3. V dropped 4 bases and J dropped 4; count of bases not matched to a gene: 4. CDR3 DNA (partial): TGTGCCAGCAGTCGACAGGGGGGAGGCTCCGACTACACC. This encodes CASSRQGGGSDYT. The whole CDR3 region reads CASSRQGGGSDYTF.

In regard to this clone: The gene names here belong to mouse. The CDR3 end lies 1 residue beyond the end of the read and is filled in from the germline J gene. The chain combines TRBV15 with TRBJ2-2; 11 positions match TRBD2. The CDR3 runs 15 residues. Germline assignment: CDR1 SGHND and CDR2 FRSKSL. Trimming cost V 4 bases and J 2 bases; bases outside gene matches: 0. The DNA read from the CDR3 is TGTGCCAGCAGTTGGGACTGGGGGAACACCGGGCAGCTCTAC. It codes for CASSWDWGNTGQLY. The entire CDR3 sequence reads CASSWDWGNTGQLYF. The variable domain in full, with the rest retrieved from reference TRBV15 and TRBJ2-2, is DAGVTQTPRHEVAEKGQTIILKCEPVSGHNDLFWYRQTKIQGLELLSYFRSKSLMEDGGAFKDRFKAEMLNSSFSTLKIQPTEPKDSAVYLCASSWDWGNTGQLYFGEGSKLTVL.

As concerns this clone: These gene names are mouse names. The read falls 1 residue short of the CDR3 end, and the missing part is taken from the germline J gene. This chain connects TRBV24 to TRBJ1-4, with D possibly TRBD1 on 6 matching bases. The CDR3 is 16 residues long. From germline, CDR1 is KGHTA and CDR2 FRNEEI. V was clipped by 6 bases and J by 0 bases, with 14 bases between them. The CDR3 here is CASSSGGTLSNERLFF. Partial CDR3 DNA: TGTGCCAGCAGCTCGGGCGGGACACTTTCCAACGAAAGATTATTT.

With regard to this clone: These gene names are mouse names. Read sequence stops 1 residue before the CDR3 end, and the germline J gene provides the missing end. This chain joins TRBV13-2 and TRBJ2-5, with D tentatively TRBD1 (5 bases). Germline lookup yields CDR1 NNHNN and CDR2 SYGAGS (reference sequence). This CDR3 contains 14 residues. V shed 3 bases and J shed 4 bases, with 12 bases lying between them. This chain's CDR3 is CASGGGGVEDTQYF. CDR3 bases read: TGTGCCAGCGGTGGAGGAGGGGTGGAAGACACCCAGTAC.

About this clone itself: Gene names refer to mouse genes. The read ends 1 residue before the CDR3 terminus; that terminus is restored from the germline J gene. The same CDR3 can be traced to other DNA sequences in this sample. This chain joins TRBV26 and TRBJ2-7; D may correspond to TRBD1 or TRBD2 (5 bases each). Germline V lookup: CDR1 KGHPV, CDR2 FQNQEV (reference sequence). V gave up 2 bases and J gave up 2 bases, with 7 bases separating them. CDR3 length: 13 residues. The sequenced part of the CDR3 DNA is TGTGCCAGCAGTCTGCAGGGACCCTATGAACAGTAC. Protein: CASSLQGPYEQY. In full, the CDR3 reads CASSLQGPYEQYF. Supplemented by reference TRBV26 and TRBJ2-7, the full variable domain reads NSKVIQTPRYLVKGQGQKAKMRCIPEKGHPVVFWYQQNKNNEFKFLINFQNQEVLQQIDMTEKRFSAECPSNSPCSLEIQSSEAGDSALYLCASSLQGPYEQYFGPGTRLTVL.

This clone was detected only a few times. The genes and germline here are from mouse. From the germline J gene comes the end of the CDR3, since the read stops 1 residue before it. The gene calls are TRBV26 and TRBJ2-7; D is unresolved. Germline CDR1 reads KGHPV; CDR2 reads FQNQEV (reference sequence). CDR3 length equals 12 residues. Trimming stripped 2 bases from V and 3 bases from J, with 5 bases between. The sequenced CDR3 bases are TGTGCCAGCAGTCTGCGGGACTATGAACAGTAC. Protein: CASSLRDYEQY. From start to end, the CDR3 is CASSLRDYEQYF.

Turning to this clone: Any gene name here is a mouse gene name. CDR3 region: CASSLARGPYEQYF. CDR3 bases read: TGTGCCAGCAGTTTAGCCAGGGGGCCCTATGAACAGTAC. The rearrangement uses TRBV15 and TRBJ2-7, with TRBD1 matching over 8 bases. Read sequence stops 1 residue before the CDR3 end, and the germline J gene provides the missing end. Losses at the gene ends were 0 bases for V and 2 bases for J; bases not matched to a gene: 0. Looked up from germline, CDR1 is SGHND and CDR2 is FRSKSL. This CDR3 has 14 residues.

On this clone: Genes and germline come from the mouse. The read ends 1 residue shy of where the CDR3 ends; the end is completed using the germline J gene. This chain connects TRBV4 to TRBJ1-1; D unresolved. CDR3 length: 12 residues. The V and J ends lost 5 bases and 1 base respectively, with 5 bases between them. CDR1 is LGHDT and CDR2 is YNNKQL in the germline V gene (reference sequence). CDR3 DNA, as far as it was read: TGTGCCAGCAGCCACAGGAACACAGAAGTCTTC. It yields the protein CASSHRNTEVF. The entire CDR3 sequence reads CASSHRNTEVFF.

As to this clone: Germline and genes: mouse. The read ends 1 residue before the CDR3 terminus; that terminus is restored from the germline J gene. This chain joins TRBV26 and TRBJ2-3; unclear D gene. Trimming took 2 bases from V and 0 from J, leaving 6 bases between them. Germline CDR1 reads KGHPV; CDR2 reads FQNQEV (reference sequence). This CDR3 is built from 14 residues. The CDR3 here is CASSLAPSAETLYF. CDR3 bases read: TGTGCCAGCAGTCTGGCACCTAGTGCAGAAACGCTGTAT. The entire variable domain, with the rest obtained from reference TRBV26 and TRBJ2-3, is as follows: NSKVIQTPRYLVKGQGQKAKMRCIPEKGHPVVFWYQQNKNNEFKFLINFQNQEVLQQIDMTEKRFSAECPSNSPCSLEIQSSEAGDSALYLCASSLAPSAETLYFGSGTRLTVL.

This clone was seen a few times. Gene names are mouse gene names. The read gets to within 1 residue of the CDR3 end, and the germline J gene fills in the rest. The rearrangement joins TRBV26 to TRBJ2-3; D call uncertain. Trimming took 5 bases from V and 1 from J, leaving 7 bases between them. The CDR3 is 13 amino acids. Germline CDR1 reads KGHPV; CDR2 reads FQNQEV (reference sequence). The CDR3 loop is CASSSQGAETLYF. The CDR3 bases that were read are TGTGCCAGCAGTTCCCAGGGTGCAGAAACGCTGTAT.

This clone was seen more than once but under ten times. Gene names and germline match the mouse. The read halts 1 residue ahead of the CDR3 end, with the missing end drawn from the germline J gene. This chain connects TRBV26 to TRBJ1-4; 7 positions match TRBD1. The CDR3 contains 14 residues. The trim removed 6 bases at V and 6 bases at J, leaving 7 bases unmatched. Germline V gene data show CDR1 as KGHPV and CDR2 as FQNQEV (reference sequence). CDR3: CASSTGTAHERLFF. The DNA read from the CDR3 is TGTGCCAGCAGCACCGGGACAGCCCACGAAAGATTATTT.

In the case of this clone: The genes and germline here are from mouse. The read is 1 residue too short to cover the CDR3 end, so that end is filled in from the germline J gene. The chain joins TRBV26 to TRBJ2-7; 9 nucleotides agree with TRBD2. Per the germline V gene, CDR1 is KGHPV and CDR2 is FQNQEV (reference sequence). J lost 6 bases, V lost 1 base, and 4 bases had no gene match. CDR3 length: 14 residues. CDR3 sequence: CASSLYGGASEQYF. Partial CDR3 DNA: TGTGCCAGCAGTCTGTATGGGGGGGCGAGTGAACAGTAC.

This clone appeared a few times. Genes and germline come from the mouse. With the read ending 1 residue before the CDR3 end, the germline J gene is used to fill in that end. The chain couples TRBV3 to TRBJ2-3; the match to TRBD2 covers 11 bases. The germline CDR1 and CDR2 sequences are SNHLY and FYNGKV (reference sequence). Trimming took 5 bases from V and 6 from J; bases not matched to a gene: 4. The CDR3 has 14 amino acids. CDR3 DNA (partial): TGTGCCAGCAGCCCACGACTGGGGGGGGAAACGCTGTAT. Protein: CASSPRLGGETLY. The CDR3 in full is CASSPRLGGETLYF. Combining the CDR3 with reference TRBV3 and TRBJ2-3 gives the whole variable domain GPKVLQIPSHQIIDMGQMVTLNCDPVSNHLYFYWYKQILGQQMEFLVNFYNGKVMEKSKLFKDQFSVERPDGSYFTLKIQPTALEDSAVYFCASSPRLGGETLYFGSGTRLTVL.

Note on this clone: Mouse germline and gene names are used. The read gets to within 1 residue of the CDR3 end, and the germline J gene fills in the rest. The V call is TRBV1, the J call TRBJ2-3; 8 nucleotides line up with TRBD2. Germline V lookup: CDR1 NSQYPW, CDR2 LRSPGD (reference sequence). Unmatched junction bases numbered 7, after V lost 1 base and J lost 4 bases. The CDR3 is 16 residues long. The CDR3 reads CTCSAAGGRMSETLYF. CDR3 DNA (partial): TGCACCTGCAGTGCAGCTGGGGGGCGCATGTCAGAAACGCTGTAT.

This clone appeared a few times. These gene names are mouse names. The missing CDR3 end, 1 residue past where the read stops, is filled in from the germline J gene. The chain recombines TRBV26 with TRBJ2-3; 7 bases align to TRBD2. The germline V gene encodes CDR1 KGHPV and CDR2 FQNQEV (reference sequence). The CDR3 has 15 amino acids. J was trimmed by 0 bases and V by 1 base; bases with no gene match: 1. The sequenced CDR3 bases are TGTGCCAGCAGTCTGTGGGGGGGTAGTGCAGAAACGCTGTAT. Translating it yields CASSLWGGSAETLY. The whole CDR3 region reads CASSLWGGSAETLYF.

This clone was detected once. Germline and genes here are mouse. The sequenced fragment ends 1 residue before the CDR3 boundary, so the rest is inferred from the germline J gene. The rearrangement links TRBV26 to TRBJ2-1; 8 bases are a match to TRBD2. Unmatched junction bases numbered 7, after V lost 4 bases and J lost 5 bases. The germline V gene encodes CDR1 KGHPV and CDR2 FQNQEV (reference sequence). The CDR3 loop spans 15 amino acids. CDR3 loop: CASSRRGGRDAEQFF. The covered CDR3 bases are TGTGCCAGCAGTCGAAGGGGGGGCAGGGATGCTGAGCAGTTC.

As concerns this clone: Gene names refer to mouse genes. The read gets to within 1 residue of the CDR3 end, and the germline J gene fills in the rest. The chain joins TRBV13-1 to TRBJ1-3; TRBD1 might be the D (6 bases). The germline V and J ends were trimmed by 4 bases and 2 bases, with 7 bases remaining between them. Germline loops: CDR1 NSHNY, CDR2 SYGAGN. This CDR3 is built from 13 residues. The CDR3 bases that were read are TGTGCCAGCAGTCACAGGGCTGGAAATACGCTCTAT. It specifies CASSHRAGNTLY. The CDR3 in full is CASSHRAGNTLYF.

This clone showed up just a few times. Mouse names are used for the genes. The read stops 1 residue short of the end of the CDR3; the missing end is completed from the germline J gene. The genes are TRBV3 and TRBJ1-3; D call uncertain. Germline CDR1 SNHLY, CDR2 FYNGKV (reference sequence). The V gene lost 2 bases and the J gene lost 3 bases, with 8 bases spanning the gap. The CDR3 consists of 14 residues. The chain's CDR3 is CASSLWGGGNTLYF. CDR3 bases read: TGTGCCAGCAGCTTATGGGGAGGTGGAAATACGCTCTAT.

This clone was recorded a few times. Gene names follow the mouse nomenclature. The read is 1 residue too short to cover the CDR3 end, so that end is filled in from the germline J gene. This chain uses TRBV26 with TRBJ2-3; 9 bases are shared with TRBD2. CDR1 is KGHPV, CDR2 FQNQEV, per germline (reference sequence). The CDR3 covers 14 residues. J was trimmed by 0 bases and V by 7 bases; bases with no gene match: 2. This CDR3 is CASTLGGSAETLYF. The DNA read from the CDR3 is TGTGCCAGCACCCTGGGGGGGAGTGCAGAAACGCTGTAT.